The sequence of this TCR beta chain was determined in a study of T cells in Graves' hyperthyroidism and ophthalmopathy. The CDR3 has 15 amino acids. Germline V gives CDR1 SGDLS, CDR2 YYNGEE. V was shortened by 3 bases and J by 10 bases, with 17 bases between the two germline ends. Using RNA transcripts as the source, TCR beta CDR3 regions were amplified. In the first-round RT-PCR of the TCR CDR3, the HTBI primer set was used. TCRdb ran MiXCR on the multiplex PCR reads and lists one entry per CDR3 protein. Among 310,000 or so distinct CDR3 sequences listed, around 15% were seen once. This clonotype came up a few times.

This TCR was recovered from a woman aged 55-69 years with Graves' ophthalmopathy. The chain carries TRBV9 and TRBJ1-6; D is possibly TRBD1 (5 bases). Input material: blood. The CDR3 protein is CASSEGTPGGSPLHF. In nucleotides, the CDR3 is TGTGCCAGCAGCGAAGGGACTCCGGGAGGGTCACCCCTCCACTTT. Together with reference TRBV9 and TRBJ1-6, the CDR3 gives the full variable domain: DSGVTQTPKHLITATGQRVTLRCSPRSGDLSVYWYQQSLDQGLQFLIQYYNGEERAKGNILERFSAQQFPDLHSELNLSSLELGDSALYFCASSEGTPGGSPLHFGNGTRLTVT.